These T cell receptor beta chains were read from a single sample in a study of neurological immune-mediated disorders. One entry per CDR3 protein, called by TCRdb with MiXCR from the 5' RACE reads. Of about 38,000 distinct CDR3 sequences listed, about 4.8% are singletons. Sequencing was carried out using CD4+ T cells from blood. These receptors were collected from a man younger than 35 in good health. Each CDR3 is given with its conserved first and last residue. Each record gives: clone size, V gene, J gene, D gene, CDR3 DNA, CDR3 protein. The D gene is left open where the match is weak. Expanded clones get a size class; other rows say once, few or many, or leave the size out.

-,TRBV11-3,TRBJ1-1,-,TGTGCCAGCAGTATAGAGGCTGAAGCTTTCTTT,CASSIEAEAFF
few,TRBV5-1,TRBJ2-3,TRBD2,TGCGCCAGCAGCTTGTCCCCGGGGGGAATCGCAGATACGCAGTATTTT,CASSLSPGGIADTQYF
many,TRBV7-2,TRBJ1-5,-,TGTGCCAGCAGCCCACATGTTGCTCAGCCCCAGCATTTT,CASSPHVAQPQHF
many,TRBV11-2,TRBJ2-1,TRBD2,TGTGCCAGCAGCGGACTAGCGGGGGGCCGAATCTCCTACAATGAGCAGTTCTTC,CASSGLAGGRISYNEQFF
many,TRBV12-3/TRBV12-4,TRBJ2-3,-,TGTGCCAGCAGTTTAGATGCGGGGGCCGTGACGCAGTATTTT,CASSLDAGAVTQYF
many,TRBV9,TRBJ2-2,-,TGTGCCAGCAGCGTGCACAGGGGGGGGAACACCGGGGAGCTGTTTTTT,CASSVHRGGNTGELFF
many,TRBV5-1,TRBJ1-1,-,TGCGCCAGCAGCTTGGTGGGGGGGCCGGGAACTGAAGCTTTCTTT,CASSLVGGPGTEAFF
-,TRBV7-3,TRBJ1-1,TRBD1,TGTGCCAGCAGCCCCCAGGACAGGGTAGTAACTTTCTTT,CASSPQDRVVTFF
many,TRBV5-5,TRBJ1-2,-,TGTGCCAGCAGCTTGAGTACAGGCCTTAACTATGGCTACACCTTC,CASSLSTGLNYGYTF
many,TRBV20-1,TRBJ2-3,TRBD1,TGCAGTGCCGAGGACACGATACCCACAGGGGGGACCACAGATACGCAGTATTTT,CSAEDTIPTGGTTDTQYF
many,TRBV5-1,TRBJ2-3,-,TGCGCCAGCAGCGGACCCAGGGAGTTCGGCACAGATACGCAGTATTTT,CASSGPREFGTDTQYF
many,TRBV5-1,TRBJ2-7,TRBD1,TGCGCCAGCAGCATCCTGGGGACAGGGGCCGACGAGCAGTACTTC,CASSILGTGADEQYF
many,TRBV6-6,TRBJ2-7,TRBD1,TGTGCCAGCAGCCAGGACAGGGGGAAAGAGCAGTACTTC,CASSQDRGKEQYF
many,TRBV20-1,TRBJ1-3,-,TGCAGTGCCCCGGACGTAAACTCTGGAAACACCATATATTTT,CSAPDVNSGNTIYF
many,TRBV20-1,TRBJ2-4,-,TGCAGTGCCAGGGGGGTAGCCAAAAACATTCAGTACTTC,CSARGVAKNIQYF
many,TRBV20-1,TRBJ2-7,-,TGCAGTGCTTGGTCAGGGGAGGCCGCCCACTCCTACGAGCAGTACTTC,CSAWSGEAAHSYEQYF
medium-sized,TRBV5-1,TRBJ1-1,-,TGCGCCAGCAGCTTGGCGCCCAAACAGGGACTTCGTGGCACTGAAGCTTTCTTT,CASSLAPKQGLRGTEAFF
many,TRBV20-1,TRBJ1-2,-,TGCAGTGCTAGAGGGGAACAGGCGCGGGGCTACACCTTC,CSARGEQARGYTF
many,TRBV6-5,TRBJ1-2,TRBD1,TGTGCCAGCAAAAGGACAGGGGGCTATGGCTACACCTTC,CASKRTGGYGYTF
many,TRBV29-1,TRBJ1-1,-,TGCAGCGTTGAAAGTCGGCCAGGAGGGGCTTTCTTT,CSVESRPGGAFF
many,TRBV20-1,TRBJ2-7,-,TGCAGTGCTAGGGGGAGGGGGGATATGAACGAGCAGTACTTC,CSARGRGDMNEQYF
many,TRBV20-1,TRBJ1-5,-,TGCAGTGCTGGATACACAGGGATGGGCAATCAGCCCCAGCATTTT,CSAGYTGMGNQPQHF
many,TRBV10-1,TRBJ2-1,TRBD2,TGCGCCAGCAGTGAGTCCCGATTACTAGCGGGGGGGCCTATCCCCTACAATGAGCAGTTCTTC,CASSESRLLAGGPIPYNEQFF
many,TRBV7-6,TRBJ1-4,TRBD1,TGTGCCAGCAGCCTACAAATCTGGACAGGGGGCTATGAAAAACTGTTTTTT,CASSLQIWTGGYEKLFF
many,TRBV29-1,TRBJ2-1,TRBD2,TGCAGCGTCGCTAGCGGGGCGAGCTCCTACAATGAGCAGTTCTTC,CSVASGASSYNEQFF
-,TRBV5-1,TRBJ1-2,TRBD1,TGCGCCAGCAGCTTAATACAGGGGGCGCCGGATGGCTACACCTTC,CASSLIQGAPDGYTF
many,TRBV5-1,TRBJ1-2,-,TGCGCCAGCAGCTTGGGTTGGGGCACCGAGGGAAATGGCTACACCTTC,CASSLGWGTEGNGYTF
many,TRBV3-1,TRBJ2-1,TRBD2,TGTGCCAGCAGCCAAGAGGGACTAGCGATTAAGTTCTTC,CASSQEGLAIKFF
many,TRBV5-1,TRBJ1-4,TRBD1,TGCGCCAGCAGTCCGACAGGGATTTACGAAAAACTGTTTTTT,CASSPTGIYEKLFF
many,TRBV6-5,TRBJ2-5,TRBD1,TGTGCCAGCAGTCCTCGGACAGGGGTTGGGGAGACCCAGTACTTC,CASSPRTGVGETQYF
many,TRBV6-5,TRBJ1-2,TRBD1,TGTGCCAGCAGAGACAGGGGTTGGGATGGCTACACCTTC,CASRDRGWDGYTF
many,TRBV18,TRBJ2-3,TRBD1,TGTGCCAGCTCACCTCCTAATACCCGCACAGGGGCTTATACAGATACGCAGTATTTT,CASSPPNTRTGAYTDTQYF
many,TRBV9,TRBJ2-3,-,TGTGCCAGCAGCGGGGGCCCCACAGATACGCAGTATTTT,CASSGGPTDTQYF
many,TRBV27,TRBJ2-3,TRBD2,TGTGCCAGCAGTCGGGGGGGCCGAACGTCAGACACGCAGTATTTT,CASSRGGRTSDTQYF
many,TRBV7-2,TRBJ2-6,TRBD1,TGTGCCAGCAGCCTAGTAGCAGGGGGCTCTGGGGCCAACGTCCTGACTTTC,CASSLVAGGSGANVLTF
many,TRBV7-3,TRBJ2-3,TRBD2,TGTGCCAGCAGCCAAGGACCGGGGGGAGATACGCAGTATTTT,CASSQGPGGDTQYF
many,TRBV18,TRBJ2-3,TRBD1,TGTGCCAGCTCACCAGAACAGGGGGGAGTCTTCACAGATACGCAGTATTTT,CASSPEQGGVFTDTQYF
many,TRBV7-3,TRBJ2-1,-,TGTGCCAGCAGCTTAACCATGGTCCGCAATGAGCAGTTCTTC,CASSLTMVRNEQFF
many,TRBV5-1,TRBJ2-1,TRBD2,TGCGCCAGCCATTTATTCTTAGCGGGGCTCTCCTACAATGAGCAGTTCTTC,CASHLFLAGLSYNEQFF
many,TRBV18,TRBJ1-1,-,TGTGCCAGCTCACCAGAGGTCGTGAACACTGAAGCTTTCTTT,CASSPEVVNTEAFF
many,TRBV9,TRBJ1-3,-,TGTGCCAGCAGCGTAGTCTCCGGAGGGACTACCGGAAACACCATATATTTT,CASSVVSGGTTGNTIYF
many,TRBV5-1,TRBJ1-1,-,TGCGCCAGCAGCTTCGAAGGGACTCGCACTGAAGCTTTCTTT,CASSFEGTRTEAFF
many,TRBV6-5,TRBJ1-1,TRBD1,TGTGCCAGCAGTACGACAGGGGGTATGAACACTGAAGCTTTCTTT,CASSTTGGMNTEAFF
many,TRBV6-5,TRBJ1-6,-,TGTGCCAGCAGACCCTCCTCGTCTTCCAATTCACCCCTCCACTTT,CASRPSSSSNSPLHF
many,TRBV29-1,TRBJ2-1,-,TGCAGCGGACAGGTTGGTGAGCAGTTCTTC,CSGQVGEQFF
-,TRBV3-1,TRBJ1-1,-,TGTGCCAACAGCCAATTATCGGGCTCCGGAACTGAAGCTTTATTT,CANSQLSGSGTEALF
many,TRBV12-3/TRBV12-4,TRBJ2-1,TRBD2,TGTGCCAGCATCACGACTCCGGGACTAGCGGTCAGGGATGAGCAGTTCTTC,CASITTPGLAVRDEQFF
many,TRBV5-1,TRBJ2-7,-,TGCGCCAGCAGCTCATTGGGGGGACTCGTTTACGAGCAGTACTTC,CASSSLGGLVYEQYF
many,TRBV5-1,TRBJ1-1,-,TGCGCCAGCAGCTTACCGACGGCGAACACTGAAGCTTTCTTT,CASSLPTANTEAFF
many,TRBV20-1,TRBJ2-5,TRBD2,TGCAGTGCCTCTCCCGCGACTAGCGGGAGGCAAGAGACCCAGTACTTC,CSASPATSGRQETQYF
many,TRBV7-2,TRBJ2-3,-,TGTGCCAGCAGCTTAGGGGGCTACAGGGAGGCAGATACGCAGTATTTT,CASSLGGYREADTQYF
many,TRBV20-1,TRBJ2-5,TRBD2,TGCAGTGCCGCCCCTCTTGCGGCGGGGGTCCAAGAGACCCAGTACTTC,CSAAPLAAGVQETQYF
many,TRBV7-8,TRBJ2-1,TRBD1,TGTGCCAGCAGCATCAGACAGGGGGTCGATGAGCAGTTCTTC,CASSIRQGVDEQFF
many,TRBV5-1,TRBJ2-7,TRBD2,TGCGCCAGCAGCTTGGAAGGGAGGGTTTCCTACGAGCAGTACTTC,CASSLEGRVSYEQYF
many,TRBV5-1,TRBJ2-6,-,TGCGCCACCCATCCGGGCCTCGGGGAGGCTGGGGCCAACGTCCTGACTTTC,CATHPGLGEAGANVLTF